The 9 T cell receptor beta chains below were found in one sample sequenced in a study of CD8+CD57+ T cells in acquired aplastic anemia. Both TCR beta VDJ combination and CDR3 sequence profiling were carried out. Genomic DNA was the template for this profiling. TCRdb re-called the reads through MiXCR, storing one row per CDR3 protein. In the table there are some 240,000 distinct CDR3 sequences, approximately 35% of which are singletons. Sequencing input: sorted CD4+, CD8+, or CD8+CD57+ T cells (not recorded which) from PBMCs. The source is a human donor in good health, serving as a control.

Remarks on this clonotype: At one end, the junction sequence differs from germline, possibly due to a read error. The V call is TRBV10-3, the J call TRBJ1-4; 7 bases agree with TRBD1. This CDR3 is built from 13 residues. Germline CDR1 ENHRY, CDR2 SYGVKD. CDR3 DNA: TGTGCCAGCAGTTTGGGGACAGCGGGACAACTGTTTTTT. Amino acid sequence: CASSLGTAGQLFF.

A remark on this clonotype: An end of the junction differs from the germline gene, which may be a read error. The V call is TRBV9, the J call TRBJ1-6; the match to TRBD1 covers 7 bases. Germline assignment: CDR1 SGDLS and CDR2 YYNGEE. CDR3 length: 14 amino acids. In DNA form, the CDR3 reads TGTGCCGGCAGCGTATCAGGGGGGGATTCACCCCTCCACTTT. This sequence encodes CAGSVSGGDSPLHF.

The chain joins TRBV9 to TRBJ1-3, with TRBD1 identical over 8 bases. This CDR3 comprises 17 residues. CDR1 SGDLS and CDR2 YYNGEE come from the germline V gene. V gave up 2 bases and J gave up 1 base; unmatched junction bases: 8. In DNA, the CDR3 is TGTGCCAGCAGCGTTACAGGGGGATCACAATCTGGAAACACCATATATTTT. Translating it yields CASSVTGGSQSGNTIYF.

This clonotype has just one count. This chain joins TRBV7-9 and TRBJ2-3; the match to TRBD2 covers 8 bases. Germline V gene data show CDR1 as SEHNR and CDR2 as FQNEAQ (reference sequence). This CDR3 has 18 amino acids. The V and J ends lost 2 bases and 2 bases, in that order; junction bases with no gene match: 12. The CDR3 nucleotides are TGTGCCAGCAGCTTAAGCCGAGGCCTAGCGGGCCTCACAGATACGCAGTATTTT. Encoded protein: CASSLSRGLAGLTDTQYF.

This clonotype has at least ten counts. This chain's CDR3 is CAIGQGNDYGYTF. The CDR3 coding sequence is TGTGCCATCGGGCAGGGGAATGACTATGGCTACACCTTC. The chain couples TRBV10-3 to TRBJ1-2, with D perhaps TRBD1 (6 bases). This CDR3 has 13 amino acids. V was shortened by 8 bases and J by 3 bases, with 13 bases between the two germline ends. Germline-derived CDR1 and CDR2 are ENHRY and SYGVKD.

A note on this clonotype: A single base separates this from a much larger clone, so it may be a read error. The rearrangement links TRBV5-1 to TRBJ2-7; TRBD1 matches at 8 bases. J gave up 2 bases and V 2 bases, and 6 bases lay outside the gene matches. The germline gives CDR1 SGHRS, CDR2 YFSETQ. The CDR3 is made up of 15 amino acids. The CDR3 loop is CASSFRTGGAYEQYF. The CDR3, as DNA: TGCGCCAGCAGCTTCAGAACAGGGGGAGCCTACGAGCAGTACTTC.

V and J are TRBV18 and TRBJ1-1; TRBD1 matches at 7 bases. The CDR3 sequence is 15 residues long. J gave up 0 bases and V 3 bases, and 4 bases lay outside the gene matches. Germline V lookup: CDR1 KGHSH, CDR2 LQKENI. Here the CDR3 reads CASSPLTGMNTEAFF. DNA of the CDR3: TGTGCCAGCTCACCTCTGACAGGGATGAACACTGAAGCTTTCTTT. Full variable domain (missing parts from reference TRBV18 and TRBJ1-1): NAGVMQNPRHLVRRRGQEARLRCSPMKGHSHVYWYRQLPEEGLKFMVYLQKENIIDESGMPKERFSAEFPKEGPSILRIQQVVRGDSAAYFCASSPLTGMNTEAFFGQGTRLTVV.

In its sample, this clonotype was seen a few times. The V and J genes are TRBV30 and TRBJ1-2, with TRBD1 matching over 9 bases. The CDR3 has 13 residues. Germline V gene lookup returns CDR1 GTSNPN and CDR2 SVGIG (reference sequence). V dropped 3 bases and J dropped 6; count of bases not matched to a gene: 5. CDR3 bases: TGTGCCTGGAGAGGGACAGGGAGCGATGGCTACACCTTC. Protein: CAWRGTGSDGYTF.

The chain employs TRBV6-1 and TRBJ2-3; D ambiguous. CDR3 length: 13 residues. Germline V CDR1 and CDR2: MNHNS, SASEGT. Trimming took 2 bases from V and 5 from J, leaving 8 bases between them. DNA of the CDR3: TGTGCCAGCAGTGAATCAATTGGAGATACGCAGTATTTT. Protein: CASSESIGDTQYF.